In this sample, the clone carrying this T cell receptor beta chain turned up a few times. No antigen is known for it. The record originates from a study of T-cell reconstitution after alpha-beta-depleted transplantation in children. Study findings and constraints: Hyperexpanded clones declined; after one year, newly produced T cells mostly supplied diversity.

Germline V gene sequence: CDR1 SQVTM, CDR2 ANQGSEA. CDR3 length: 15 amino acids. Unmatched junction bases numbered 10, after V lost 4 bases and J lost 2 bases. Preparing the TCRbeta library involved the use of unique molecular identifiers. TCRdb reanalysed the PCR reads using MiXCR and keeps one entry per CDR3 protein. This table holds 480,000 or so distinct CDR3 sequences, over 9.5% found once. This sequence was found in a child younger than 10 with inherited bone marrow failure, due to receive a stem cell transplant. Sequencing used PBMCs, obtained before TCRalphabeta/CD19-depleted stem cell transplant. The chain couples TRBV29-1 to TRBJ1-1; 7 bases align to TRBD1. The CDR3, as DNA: TGCAGCGTTGGGCCCGGGACAGTAGACAACACTGAAGCTTTCTTT. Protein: CSVGPGTVDNTEAFF. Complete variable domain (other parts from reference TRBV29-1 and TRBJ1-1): SAVISQKPSRDICQRGTSLTIQCQVDSQVTMMFWYRQQPGQSLTLIATANQGSEATYESGFVIDKFPISRPNLTFSTLTVSNMSPEDSSIYLCSVGPGTVDNTEAFFGQGTRLTVV.